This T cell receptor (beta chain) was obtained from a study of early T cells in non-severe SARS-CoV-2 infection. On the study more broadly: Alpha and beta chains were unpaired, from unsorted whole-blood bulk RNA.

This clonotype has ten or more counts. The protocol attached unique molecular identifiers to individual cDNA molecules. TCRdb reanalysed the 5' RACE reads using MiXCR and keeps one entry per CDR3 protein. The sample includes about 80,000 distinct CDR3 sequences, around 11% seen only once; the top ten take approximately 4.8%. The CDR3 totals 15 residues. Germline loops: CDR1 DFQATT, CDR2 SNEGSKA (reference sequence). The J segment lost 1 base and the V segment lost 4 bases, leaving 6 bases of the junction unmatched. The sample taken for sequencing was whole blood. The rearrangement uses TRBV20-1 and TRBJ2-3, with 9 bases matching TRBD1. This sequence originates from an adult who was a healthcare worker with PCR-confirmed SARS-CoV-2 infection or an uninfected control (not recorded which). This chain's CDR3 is CSATQQGAGTDTQYF. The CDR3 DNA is TGCAGTGCTACCCAACAGGGGGCTGGCACAGATACGCAGTATTTT.